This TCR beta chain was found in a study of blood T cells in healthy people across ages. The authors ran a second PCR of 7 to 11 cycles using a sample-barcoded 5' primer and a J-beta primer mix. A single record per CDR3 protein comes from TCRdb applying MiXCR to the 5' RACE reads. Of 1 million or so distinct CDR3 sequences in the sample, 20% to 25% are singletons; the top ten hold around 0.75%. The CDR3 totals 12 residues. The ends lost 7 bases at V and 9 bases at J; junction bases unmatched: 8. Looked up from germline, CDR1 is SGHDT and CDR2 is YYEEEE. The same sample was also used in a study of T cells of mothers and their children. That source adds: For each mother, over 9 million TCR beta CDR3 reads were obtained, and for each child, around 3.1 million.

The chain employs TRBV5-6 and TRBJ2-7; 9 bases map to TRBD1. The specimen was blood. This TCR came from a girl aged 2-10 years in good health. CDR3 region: CASSLGTGMQYF. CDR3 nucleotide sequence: TGTGCCAGCTCCCTAGGGACAGGGATGCAGTACTTC.